This T cell receptor beta chain came from a study of CD8 T cells in ankylosing spondylitis. TCRdb itself ran the 5' RACE reads through MiXCR, one entry per CDR3 protein. The data contain 200,000 to 300,000 distinct CDR3 sequences, more than 9% of them seen just once; the ten biggest clones take up about 2.8%. In the case of this clonotype: What it recognizes is unknown.

Notes on the study in general: Clones linked to the disease showed a CD8+ phenotype. They occurred at relatively low frequencies in peripheral blood.

Germline V gene sequence: CDR1 LNHDA, CDR2 SQIVND (reference sequence). V was pared by 3 bases and J by 3 bases, with 12 bases between. The CDR3 is 15 amino acids. The clonotype comes from a male donor with ankylosing spondylitis or in good health (not recorded which). V is TRBV19 and J is TRBJ1-5; D is unclear. Sequenced sample: blood, either unsorted or a sorted T cell fraction (not recorded which). CDR3 DNA sequence: TGTGCCAGTAGTATCTGGGCCGGAGACAATCAGCCCCAGCATTTT. It yields the protein CASSIWAGDNQPQHF.